The entry below gives a single T cell receptor (beta chain) sequence along with its context. As yet, its antigen is unknown. The source of the sample is a study of beta chain features in type 1 diabetes. Study-wide results and caveats: Among patients, naive, central memory and Treg TCRB repertoires appeared more similar than among healthy donors. Within each of all four CD4+ subsets, Type 1 diabetes patients had TCRB CDR3s that were moderately but significantly shorter.

Sorting that relied on CD45RO/CCR7/CD25/CD127/CD95/CD27 yielded CD4+ naive, central memory, regulatory and stem cell-like memory cells. V gave up 0 bases and J gave up 5 bases, with 8 bases separating them. Germline V gives CDR1 SGDLS, CDR2 YYNGEE. The CDR3 consists of 13 residues. The authors reverse transcribed all of the isolated RNA, so sequencing captured expressed TCRB transcripts. Sequenced naive, central memory and regulatory T cell samples produced an average of approximately 3.8 million reads. TCRdb's copy holds only in-frame clones and misses some; the assay was immunoSEQ multiplex PCR. The profile shows approximately 170,000 clones, roughly 8% of them singletons.

This chain joins TRBV9 and TRBJ2-5; possibly TRBD1 for D (5 bases). The TCR comes from a woman aged 40 to 50 with type 1 diabetes. Sequencing used central memory CD4+ T cells from blood. CDR3 nucleotides: TGTGCCAGCAGCGTAGGCAGGGTCGAGACCCAGTACTTC. It yields the protein CASSVGRVETQYF. Supplemented by reference TRBV9 and TRBJ2-5, the full variable domain reads DSGVTQTPKHLITATGQRVTLRCSPRSGDLSVYWYQQSLDQGLQFLIQYYNGEERAKGNILERFSAQQFPDLHSELNLSSLELGDSALYFCASSVGRVETQYFGPGTRLLVL.